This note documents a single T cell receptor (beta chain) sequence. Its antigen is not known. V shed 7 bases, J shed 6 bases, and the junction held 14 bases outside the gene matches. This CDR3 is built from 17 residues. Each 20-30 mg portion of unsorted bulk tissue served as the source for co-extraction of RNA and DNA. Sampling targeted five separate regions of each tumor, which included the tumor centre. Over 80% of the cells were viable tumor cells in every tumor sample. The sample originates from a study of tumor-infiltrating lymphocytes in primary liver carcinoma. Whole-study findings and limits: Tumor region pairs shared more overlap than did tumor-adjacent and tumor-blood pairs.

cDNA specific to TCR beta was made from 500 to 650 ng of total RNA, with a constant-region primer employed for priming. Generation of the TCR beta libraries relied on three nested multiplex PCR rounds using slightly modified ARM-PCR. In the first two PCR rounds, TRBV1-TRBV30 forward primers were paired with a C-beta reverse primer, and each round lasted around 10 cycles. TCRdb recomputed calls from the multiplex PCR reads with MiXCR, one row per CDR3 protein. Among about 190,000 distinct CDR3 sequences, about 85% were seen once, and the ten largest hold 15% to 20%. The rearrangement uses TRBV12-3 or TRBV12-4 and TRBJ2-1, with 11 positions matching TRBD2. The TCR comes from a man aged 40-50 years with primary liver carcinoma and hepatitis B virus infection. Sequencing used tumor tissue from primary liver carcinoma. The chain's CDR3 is CASTVNTPGLAANEQFF. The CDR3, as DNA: TGTGCCAGCACCGTAAACACCCCGGGACTAGCGGCCAATGAGCAGTTCTTC.